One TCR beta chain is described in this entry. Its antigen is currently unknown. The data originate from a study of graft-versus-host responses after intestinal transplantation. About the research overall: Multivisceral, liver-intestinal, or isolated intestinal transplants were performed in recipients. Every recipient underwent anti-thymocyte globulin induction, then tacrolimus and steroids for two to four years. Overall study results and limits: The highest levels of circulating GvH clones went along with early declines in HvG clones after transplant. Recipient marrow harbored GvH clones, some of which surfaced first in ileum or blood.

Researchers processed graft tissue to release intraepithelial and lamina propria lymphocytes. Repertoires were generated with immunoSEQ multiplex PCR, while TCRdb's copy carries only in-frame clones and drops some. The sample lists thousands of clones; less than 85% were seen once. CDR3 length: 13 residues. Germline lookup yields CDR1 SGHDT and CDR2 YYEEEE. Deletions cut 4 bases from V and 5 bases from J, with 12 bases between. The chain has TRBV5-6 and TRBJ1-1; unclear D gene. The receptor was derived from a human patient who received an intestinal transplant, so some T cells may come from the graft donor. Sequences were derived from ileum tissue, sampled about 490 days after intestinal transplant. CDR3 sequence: CASSRTGGTEAFF. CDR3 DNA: TGTGCCAGCAGCCGAACTGGCGGGACTGAAGCTTTCTTT.